The table lists the clone carrying this T cell receptor (beta chain) with a few counts. What it recognizes is unknown. This entry belongs to a study of identical twins. Via MiXCR, TCRdb re-called the 5' RACE reads, giving one row per CDR3 protein. This table holds hundreds of thousands of distinct CDR3 sequences, 21% found once. Findings and caveats of the study: It was possible that invariant MAIT and iNKT cells partly confounded the zero-insertion analyses. Interpretation of the results relied on cross-sectional statistical analysis and not on following the same donors.

V shed 6 bases and J 16 bases; nucleotides not matched to a gene: 9. The CDR3 extends over 11 amino acids. The same data also went into a second study, on T cells expressing NK-cell markers. Turning to that study: Sorted CD3+CD56-NKG2C+, CD3+CD56+NKG2C- and CD3+CD56+NKG2C+ T cells were the source of the TCR beta repertoires.

Sequences were obtained from PBMCs. The V gene is TRBV12-3 or TRBV12-4, the J gene TRBJ2-1, with 7 nucleotides matching TRBD1. This receptor was taken from a woman aged 18 to 35 in good health. CDR3 residues: CASRNRDSPFF. The CDR3 bases are TGTGCCAGCAGGAACCGGGACAGTCCTTTCTTC.